The 22 T cell receptor beta chains in this list originate from one sample, sequenced in a study of OX40 agonist ivuxolimab in advanced cancers. Receptor amplification or capture employed the immunoSEQ multiplex PCR assay. TCRdb took this table from immuneACCESS and kept in-frame rearrangements with V and J called. Such tables lack part of the clones; where checked against another copy, unresolved V genes explain under half of the gap, and the rest is unexplained. For this sample there are about 64,000 clones; roughly 89% appear just once. In total, the top ten clones hold approximately 3% of the sample. The sample was CD4+ or CD8+ T cells sorted from blood, taken in a trial of the OX40 agonist ivuxolimab. Source of these receptors: an adult with an advanced solid tumor such as melanoma, head and neck, liver or kidney cancer.

The chain links TRBV5-8 to TRBJ1-1; the D is unclear. V lost 1 base and J 3 bases, leaving 10 bases between the germline ends. Germline V CDR1 and CDR2: SGHTS, YDEGEE. This CDR3 has 14 amino acids. The DNA of the CDR3 is TGTGCCAGCAGCTTGTTAGAGTTGGACACTGAAGCTTTCTTT. This sequence encodes CASSLLELDTEAFF.

V and J are TRBV6-6 and TRBJ1-5; D call uncertain. Deletions cut 2 bases from V and 5 bases from J, with 13 bases between. The CDR3 spans 15 residues. Germline CDR1 and CDR2: MNHNY and SVGAGI (reference sequence). The CDR3 loop is CASSYLGRVDQPQHF. In nucleotides, the CDR3 is TGTGCCAGCAGTTACCTTGGTAGGGTGGATCAGCCCCAGCATTTT.

The V call is TRBV7-9, the J call TRBJ2-3; 10 nucleotides line up with TRBD2. CDR1 and CDR2 from the germline V gene are SEHNR and FQNEAQ (reference sequence). J gave up 4 bases and V 4 bases, and 8 bases lay outside the gene matches. The CDR3 is made up of 16 amino acids. CDR3 region: CASSSGTSGTADTQYF. The CDR3 DNA reads as TGTGCCAGCAGCTCTGGCACTAGCGGGACGGCAGATACGCAGTATTTT.

The rearrangement joins TRBV5-1 to TRBJ2-5; 8 nucleotides line up with TRBD1. The CDR3 totals 16 residues. V was clipped by 7 bases and J by 5 bases; unmatched bases: 16. In germline, CDR1 is SGHRS, CDR2 YFSETQ. The CDR3 here is CASGPGQATRWETQYF. The CDR3 region has the DNA TGCGCCAGCGGTCCGGGACAGGCAACCCGGTGGGAGACCCAGTACTTC. The variable domain in full, completed from reference TRBV5-1 and TRBJ2-5, reads KAGVTQTPRYLIKTRGQQVTLSCSPISGHRSVSWYQQTPGQGLQFLFEYFSETQRNKGNFPGRFSGRQFSNSRSEMNVSTLELGDSALYLCASGPGQATRWETQYFGPGTRLLVL.

There are a few counts of this clone. The V and J genes are TRBV10-1 and TRBJ2-7, with TRBD2 matching 12 bases. Per germline, CDR1 WNHNN and CDR2 SYGVQD (reference sequence). Unmatched junction bases numbered 3, after V lost 1 base and J lost 2 bases. The CDR3 covers 16 residues. The CDR3 here is CASSEFGTSGPYEQYF. The CDR3 nucleotides read TGCGCCAGCAGTGAGTTTGGGACTAGCGGGCCCTACGAGCAGTACTTC.

This chain links TRBV27 with TRBJ1-6; no firm D call. CDR1 is MNHEY, CDR2 SMNVEV, per germline (reference sequence). The V and J ends lost 3 bases and 4 bases respectively, with 10 bases between them. CDR3 length equals 15 residues. The CDR3 coding sequence is TGTGCCAGCAGTTTTTTAGGATTATATAATTCACCCCTCCACTTT. This codes for CASSFLGLYNSPLHF.

The V gene is TRBV7-2, the J gene TRBJ2-1; tentatively, D is TRBD2 (6 bases). This CDR3 spans 17 amino acids. Trimming shortened V by 5 bases and J by 0 bases, and 17 bases separated the two germline ends. The germline gives CDR1 SGHTA, CDR2 FQGNSA. CDR3 sequence: CASSRNGLTSSYNEQFF. CDR3 in DNA: TGTGCCAGCAGCCGAAACGGACTGACTAGCTCCTACAATGAGCAGTTCTTC.

V gene TRBV5-1 combines with J gene TRBJ2-7, with a possible D match to TRBD1 (6 bases). V gave up 0 bases and J gave up 5 bases, with 12 bases separating them. CDR1 and CDR2 (germline): SGHRS, YFSETQ. This CDR3 comprises 14 residues. The CDR3 DNA reads TGCGCCAGCAGCTTGGGTGCAGGGGACGACGAGCAGTACTTC. The encoded protein is CASSLGAGDDEQYF.

This clone was seen a handful of times. This sample includes further DNA sequences coding for the same CDR3. The chain joins TRBV5-1 to TRBJ2-6; D is undetermined. Germline V gene data show CDR1 as SGHRS and CDR2 as YFSETQ. The CDR3 contains 15 residues. V lost 0 bases to trimming and J lost 0 bases, with 4 bases between them. The CDR3 is CASSLDVSGANVLTF. CDR3 DNA: TGCGCCAGCAGCTTGGATGTCTCTGGGGCCAACGTCCTGACTTTC.

V usage is TRBV6-6 and J usage is TRBJ1-2; no clear D. CDR1 and CDR2 (germline): MNHNY, SVGAGI (reference sequence). This CDR3 spans 16 amino acids. V gave up 6 bases and J gave up 1 base, with 18 bases separating them. This CDR3 reads CASSFERAGGNYGYTF. CDR3 DNA sequence: TGTGCCAGCAGCTTTGAGAGGGCCGGCGGTAACTATGGCTACACCTTC.

This clone came up once. The genes are TRBV6-1 and TRBJ1-1, with D possibly being TRBD1 (6 bases). Germline CDR1 reads MNHNS; CDR2 reads SASEGT. V was shortened by 9 bases and J by 3 bases, with 11 bases between the two germline ends. The CDR3 has 12 amino acids. In DNA form, the CDR3 reads TGTGCCAGTTCACAGGGTTACACTGAAGCTTTCTTT. Its translation is CASSQGYTEAFF.

This clone was detected only a few times. The chain joins TRBV6-5 to TRBJ1-5; 8 bases are shared with TRBD1. CDR1 MNHEY and CDR2 SVGAGI come from the germline V gene. The CDR3 spans 16 residues. The V segment lost 4 bases and the J segment 4 bases; nucleotides outside the gene matches: 9. CDR3 sequence: CASSSTRQGTNQPQHF. The CDR3 DNA follows: TGTGCCAGCAGTTCCACAAGACAGGGGACTAATCAGCCCCAGCATTTT.

The chain carries TRBV6-1 and TRBJ1-5; D is undetermined. V shed 2 bases and J shed 6 bases, with 8 bases lying between them. The CDR3 has 13 residues. Per germline, CDR1 MNHNS and CDR2 SASEGT. In DNA form, the CDR3 reads TGTGCCAGCAGTGAAAGGGAGCGTCAGCCCCAGCATTTT. This gives the protein CASSERERQPQHF.

This chain connects TRBV28 to TRBJ1-1; D is perhaps TRBD1 (6 bases). Trimming took 5 bases from V and 5 from J, leaving 15 bases between them. The CDR3 spans 14 residues. CDR1 is MDHEN and CDR2 is SYDVKM in the germline V gene. This chain's CDR3 is CASSLPQGRTEAFF. CDR3 DNA: TGTGCCAGCAGTCTTCCTCAGGGGAGAACTGAAGCTTTCTTT. The whole variable domain, remainder taken from reference TRBV28 and TRBJ1-1, is DVKVTQSSRYLVKRTGEKVFLECVQDMDHENMFWYRQDPGLGLRLIYFSYDVKMKEKGDIPEGYSVSREKKERFSLILESASTNQTSMYLCASSLPQGRTEAFFGQGTRLTVV.

The chain is built from TRBV18 and TRBJ2-5; TRBD1 agrees at 11 bases. Germline CDR1 KGHSH, CDR2 LQKENI. Trimming at V came to 4 bases and at J to 5 bases, leaving 12 bases not matched to a gene. The CDR3 is made up of 17 amino acids. CDR3 bases: TGTGCCAGCTCACAAGATTCCGGACAGGGGGCCAGGGAGACCCAGTACTTC. This encodes CASSQDSGQGARETQYF.

This rearrangement joins TRBV18 to TRBJ1-2; D call uncertain. The CDR3 contains 13 residues. Germline lookup yields CDR1 KGHSH and CDR2 LQKENI. V lost 6 bases, J lost 4 bases, and 12 bases lay in between. This CDR3 is CASSTQEVYGYTF. CDR3 bases: TGTGCCAGCTCTACCCAGGAGGTCTATGGCTACACCTTC.

This clone was found a few times. The V and J genes are TRBV29-1 and TRBJ1-1, with 8 bases that match TRBD1. J lost 4 bases, V lost 2 bases, and 3 bases had no gene match. In germline, CDR1 is SQVTM, CDR2 ANQGSEA. This CDR3 has 13 residues. The CDR3 DNA reads as TGCAGCGTTGAACAACAGGGGGGCACTGAAGCTTTCTTT. Protein product: CSVEQQGGTEAFF.

This clone came up once. The chain carries TRBV30 and TRBJ2-7, with TRBD2 identical over 11 bases. V was pared by 0 bases and J by 1 base, with 5 bases of the junction left unmatched. The CDR3 runs to 16 residues. Germline loops: CDR1 GTSNPN, CDR2 SVGIG (reference sequence). The CDR3 reads CAWSVWGTSGSYEQYF. CDR3 in DNA: TGTGCCTGGAGTGTTTGGGGGACTAGCGGTTCCTACGAGCAGTACTTC.

The CDR3 DNA is TGTGCCAGCAGCTTGTTACAGGGGGCAGGTCAGCCCCAGCATTTT. This gives the protein CASSLLQGAGQPQHF. V is TRBV5-5 and J is TRBJ1-5; 9 bases are shared with TRBD1. Unmatched junction bases numbered 5, after V lost 1 base and J lost 6 bases. Germline values: CDR1 SGHKS, CDR2 YYEKEE (reference sequence). The CDR3 extends over 15 amino acids.

CDR3 DNA sequence: TGTGCCAGCTCACAGGGACTAGCGGATTACAATGAGCAGTTCTTC. Its translation is CASSQGLADYNEQFF. This rearrangement joins TRBV18 to TRBJ2-1; 11 bases are a match to TRBD2. This CDR3 spans 15 amino acids. V lost 4 bases, J lost 4 bases, and 3 bases stayed unmatched. Germline V lookup: CDR1 KGHSH, CDR2 LQKENI.

The chain joins TRBV13 to TRBJ2-5, with D perhaps matching TRBD2 (11 bases). The CDR3 is 19 amino acids. Germline V CDR1 and CDR2: PRHDT, FYEKMQ (reference sequence). Trimming removed 0 bases from V and 0 bases from J, with 20 bases in between. The CDR3 spells CASSLGRLAGQGYQETQYF. CDR3 sequence (DNA): TGTGCCAGCAGCTTAGGCCGACTAGCGGGACAGGGGTACCAAGAGACCCAGTACTTC.

The chain has TRBV6-5 and TRBJ2-3, with no clear D. The V and J ends lost 6 bases and 11 bases respectively, with 9 bases between them. The CDR3 is 10 residues long. Germline CDR1 reads MNHEY; CDR2 reads SVGAGI. The CDR3 DNA reads TGTGCCAGCAGCCTAGAGGTGCAGTATTTT. It is translated as CASSLEVQYF.